This TCR beta chain was recorded in a study of cytomegalovirus exposure and HLA in healthy donors. General study points: A later analysis found TCR association rates differed by HLA locus, highest for DRB1 and lowest for HLA-C.

Germline-derived CDR1 and CDR2 are SGHVS and FQNEAQ. V lost 3 bases to trimming and J lost 5 bases, with 8 bases between them. The length of the CDR3 is 12 residues. Concerning this clone: The antigen remains unidentified.

PCR used 60 Vbeta primers and 13 Jbeta primers. Some clones are missing from TCRdb's copy, which holds only in-frame ones; the method was immunoSEQ multiplex PCR. Of roughly 230,000 clones listed, about 88% were seen once; the top ten hold roughly 0.24%. This receptor was obtained from a girl aged 2 to 9 in good health and CMV-seronegative. Sequenced input: PBMCs. The V gene is TRBV7-8, the J gene TRBJ2-7; D is perhaps TRBD2 (7 bases). The CDR3 loop reads CASSFGGHEQYF. The CDR3, as DNA: TGTGCCAGCAGCTTCGGGGGGCACGAGCAGTACTTC.